These T cell receptor beta chains were read from a single sample in a study of T cell responses to AZD1222 COVID-19 vaccine. Some clones are missing from TCRdb's copy, which holds only in-frame ones; the method was immunoSEQ multiplex PCR. The repertoire has roughly 70,000 clones, 65% to 90% of them found once; the top ten carry under 7%. The sample in question was peripheral blood, obtained on day 0 of AZD1222 vaccination. The receptor source for this set is an adult in good health. The CDR3 runs from the conserved cysteine through the conserved F or W. The D gene is left open where the match is weak. Size values are once, few and many counts, or a class for expanded clones, and some rows have none.

J	size	V	D	DNA	CDR3
TRBJ2-7	.	TRBV5-1	TRBD2	TGCGCCAGCAGCTTGAGTCGGACTAGCGGGGGGTCCTCCTACGAGCAGTACTTC	CASSLSRTSGGSSYEQYF
TRBJ1-2	.	TRBV3-1/TRBV3-2	.	TGTGCCAGCAACTCGGACGGATACTATGGCTACACCTTC	CASNSDGYYGYTF
TRBJ2-3	.	TRBV5-5	.	TGTGCCAGCAGCGAAGCCGGGGCAGGCACCACAGATACGCAGTATTTT	CASSEAGAGTTDTQYF
TRBJ1-5	.	TRBV7-9	.	TGTGCCAGCAGCTTAGAGGGGAGGGCAGGGGTCGATAGCAATCAGCCCCAGCATTTT	CASSLEGRAGVDSNQPQHF
TRBJ2-3	.	TRBV3-1/TRBV3-2	.	TGTGCCAGCAGCCCGGGTTTCAGGGATACGCAGTATTTT	CASSPGFRDTQYF
TRBJ1-5	.	TRBV30	.	TGTGCCTGGGCGTCAGGGAGCAATCAGCCCCAGCATTTT	CAWASGSNQPQHF
TRBJ2-7	.	TRBV2	.	TGTGCCAGCAGTGAAATAGACTCTCCCTACGAGCAGTACTTC	CASSEIDSPYEQYF
TRBJ2-5	.	TRBV4-1	.	TGCGCCAGCAGCCAAGCGGGACCCCAGGGTGTGACCCAGTACTTC	CASSQAGPQGVTQYF
TRBJ1-1	.	TRBV5-1	.	TGCGCCAGCAGCTTGGGAGGGAACACTGAAGCTTTCTTT	CASSLGGNTEAFF
TRBJ2-3	.	TRBV10-3	.	TGTGCCATCAGGGCGGGCGGGACTTCTAGCACAGATACGCAGTATTTT	CAIRAGGTSSTDTQYF
TRBJ1-4	.	TRBV7-2	.	TGTGCCAGCAGCTTAGAGAAGGGGCCCTGGGAAAAACTGTTTTTT	CASSLEKGPWEKLFF
TRBJ2-4	.	TRBV29-1	TRBD2	TGCAGCGCCGGTCTAGCGGGAGGGGCCAAAAACATTCAGTACTTC	CSAGLAGGAKNIQYF
TRBJ2-7	once	TRBV3-1/TRBV3-2	TRBD2	TGTGCCAGCAGCCACCCCTCAAGCGGGGTCTACGAGCAGTACTTC	CASSHPSSGVYEQYF
TRBJ1-1	.	TRBV7-9	.	TGTGCCAGCAGCTTATGGGGATCTGGCACTGAAGCTTTCTTT	CASSLWGSGTEAFF
TRBJ1-4	once	TRBV7-2	.	TGTGCCAGCAGCTTAGGTACAGGAATAAGGGAAAAACTGTTTTTT	CASSLGTGIREKLFF
TRBJ2-7	.	TRBV2	TRBD1	TGTGCCAGCAATGGACAGGGTACCCCCTACGAGCAGTACTTC	CASNGQGTPYEQYF
TRBJ2-4	.	TRBV5-1	TRBD1	TGCGCCAGCAGCTTGGTGGGGACAGGGGCGAACATTCAGTACTTC	CASSLVGTGANIQYF
TRBJ1-2	.	TRBV4-1	.	TGCGCCAGCAGCCAGACACCGGGCCCCCAGGCCTATGGCTACACCTTC	CASSQTPGPQAYGYTF
TRBJ1-3	few	TRBV2	TRBD1	TGTGCCAGCAGACCCAACAGGGGGAGAAACACCATATATTTT	CASRPNRGRNTIYF
TRBJ2-1	few	TRBV7-9	TRBD1	TGTGCCAGCAGCTTAGGAACAGGGGCCATTGAGCAGTTCTTC	CASSLGTGAIEQFF
TRBJ1-2	once	TRBV10-3	.	TGTGCCATCAGTGAGTCATCAGGGAACAGGGGCTACACCTTC	CAISESSGNRGYTF
TRBJ2-1	.	TRBV7-7	TRBD1	TGTGCTAGCACCCTTAGAAGGGACAGGTTCCCGAGCTCCTACAATGAGCAGTTCTTC	CASTLRRDRFPSSYNEQFF
TRBJ1-6	.	TRBV19	.	TGTGCCAGCCTGGGTGCCTATAATTCACCCCTCCACTTT	CASLGAYNSPLHF
TRBJ1-2	once	TRBV30	.	TGTGCCTGGAGTGTAGGAGGGCACGGCTACACCTTC	CAWSVGGHGYTF
TRBJ2-4	.	TRBV5-4	.	TGTGCCAGCAGCTTGGTGGGAGAAAACATTCAGTACTTC	CASSLVGENIQYF
TRBJ2-2	.	TRBV6-5	.	TGTGCCAGCAGTTTCTCGTCAGCCCCTGGGACCGGGGAGCTGTTTTTT	CASSFSSAPGTGELFF
TRBJ1-2	few	TRBV7-2	.	TGTGCCAGCAGCTTTGAAGACGGAGGCTACACCTTC	CASSFEDGGYTF
TRBJ2-7	.	TRBV6-1	.	TGTGCCAGCAGTGAGGGGCAGACGAGTATCTACGAGCAGTACTTC	CASSEGQTSIYEQYF
TRBJ2-5	.	TRBV10-3	.	TGTGCCATCAGTGAGTCAGGGAATGAAGAGACCCAGTACTTC	CAISESGNEETQYF
TRBJ2-7	.	TRBV20-1	.	TGCAGTGCTCGAGCGGGCTACGAGCAGTACTTC	CSARAGYEQYF
TRBJ2-7	medium-sized	TRBV6-5	.	TGTGCCAGCACCCCGAAACAGGGTCGCTCCTACGAGCAGTACTTC	CASTPKQGRSYEQYF
TRBJ1-2	.	TRBV3-1/TRBV3-2	.	TGTGCCAGCAGCCAAGCGTCAGTACTTGGCTACACCTTC	CASSQASVLGYTF
TRBJ2-1	.	TRBV11-3	.	TGTGCCAGCAGCTCAGGTAGTACAAATGAGCAGTTCTTC	CASSSGSTNEQFF
TRBJ1-1	.	TRBV6-5	TRBD1	TGTGCCAGCAGTTTTCGCGACAGGGTTAGGACTGAAGCTTTCTTT	CASSFRDRVRTEAFF
TRBJ2-3	.	TRBV19	.	TGTGCCAGTAGTACTGGGGATTTCACAGATACGCAGTATTTT	CASSTGDFTDTQYF
TRBJ2-1	.	TRBV10-2	.	TGCGCCAGCAGTGAGTGGTCGACTAATGAGCAGTTCTTC	CASSEWSTNEQFF
TRBJ2-2	.	TRBV9	TRBD2	TGTGCCAGCAGCCCCACCGGGGCTAGCGGGGGTGCTGGGGAGCTGTTTTTT	CASSPTGASGGAGELFF
TRBJ1-1	.	TRBV19	.	TGTGCCAGTAGTAATACAGCAACTGAAGCTTTCTTT	CASSNTATEAFF
TRBJ1-5	few	TRBV2	.	TGTGCCAGCAGTGACATTAGGGGTGTGGGCAATCAGCCCCAGCATTTT	CASSDIRGVGNQPQHF
TRBJ2-7	.	TRBV11-2	TRBD2	TGTGCCAGCAGCTTATTCGGGACTACCTACGAGCAGTACTTC	CASSLFGTTYEQYF
TRBJ2-5	.	TRBV14	TRBD2	TGTGCCAGCAGCCTCTTTTACGGTCGCGGGGGGTCCCAAGAGACCCAGTACTTC	CASSLFYGRGGSQETQYF
TRBJ2-7	.	TRBV4-1	.	TGCGCCAGCAGCCAAGAGGCGACAGTTCGAACCTACGAGCAGTACTTC	CASSQEATVRTYEQYF
TRBJ2-7	once	TRBV5-8	.	TGTGCCAGCAGCCCTTATCGGGACACGGAGGACTTC	CASSPYRDTEDF
TRBJ1-2	.	TRBV29-1	.	TGCAGCGTTGAATGGGGGGACTACACCTTC	CSVEWGDYTF
TRBJ2-7	few	TRBV3-1/TRBV3-2	.	TGTGCCAGCAGCCCCTATCAATACAGGGACGAGCAGTACTTC	CASSPYQYRDEQYF